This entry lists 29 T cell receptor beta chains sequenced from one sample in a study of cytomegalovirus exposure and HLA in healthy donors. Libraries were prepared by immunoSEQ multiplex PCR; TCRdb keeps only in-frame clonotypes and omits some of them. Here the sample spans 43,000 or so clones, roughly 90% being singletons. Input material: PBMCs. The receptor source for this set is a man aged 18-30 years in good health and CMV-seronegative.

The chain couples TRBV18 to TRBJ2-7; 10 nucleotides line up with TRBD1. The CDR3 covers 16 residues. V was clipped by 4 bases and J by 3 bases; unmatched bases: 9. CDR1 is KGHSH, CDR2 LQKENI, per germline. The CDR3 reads CASSLLGTGANYEQYF. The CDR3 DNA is TGTGCCAGCTCACTCCTTGGGACAGGGGCCAACTACGAGCAGTACTTC.

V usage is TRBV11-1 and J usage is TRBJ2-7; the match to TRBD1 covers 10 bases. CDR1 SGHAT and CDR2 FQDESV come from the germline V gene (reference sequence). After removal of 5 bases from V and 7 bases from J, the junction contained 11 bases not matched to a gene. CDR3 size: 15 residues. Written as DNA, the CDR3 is TGTGCCAGCAGCGTACAACCGGGACAGGGGACTGAGCAGTACTTC. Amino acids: CASSVQPGQGTEQYF.

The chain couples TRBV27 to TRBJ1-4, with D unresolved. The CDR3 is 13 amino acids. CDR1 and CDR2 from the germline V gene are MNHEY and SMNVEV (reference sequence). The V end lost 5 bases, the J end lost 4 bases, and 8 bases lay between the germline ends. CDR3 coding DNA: TGTGCCAGCAGTATCCGGGATAATGAAAAACTGTTTTTT. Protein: CASSIRDNEKLFF.

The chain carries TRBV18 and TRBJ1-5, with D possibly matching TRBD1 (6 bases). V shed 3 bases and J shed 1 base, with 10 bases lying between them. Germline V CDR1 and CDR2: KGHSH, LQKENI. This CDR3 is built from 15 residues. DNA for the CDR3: TGTGCCAGCTCACCCCGACAGGCGAGCAATCAGCCCCAGCATTTT. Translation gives CASSPRQASNQPQHF. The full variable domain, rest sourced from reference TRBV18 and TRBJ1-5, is NAGVMQNPRHLVRRRGQEARLRCSPMKGHSHVYWYRQLPEEGLKFMVYLQKENIIDESGMPKERFSAEFPKEGPSILRIQQVVRGDSAAYFCASSPRQASNQPQHFGDGTRLSIL.

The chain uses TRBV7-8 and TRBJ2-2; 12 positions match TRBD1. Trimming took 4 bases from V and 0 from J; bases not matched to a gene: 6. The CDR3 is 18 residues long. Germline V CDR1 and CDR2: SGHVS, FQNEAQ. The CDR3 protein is CASSSSGTGGANTGELFF. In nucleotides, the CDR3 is TGTGCCAGCAGCTCATCCGGGACAGGGGGCGCGAACACCGGGGAGCTGTTTTTT.

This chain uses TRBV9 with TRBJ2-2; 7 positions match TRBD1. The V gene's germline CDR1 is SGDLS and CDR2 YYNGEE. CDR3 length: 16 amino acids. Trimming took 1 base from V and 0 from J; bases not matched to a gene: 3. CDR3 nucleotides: TGTGCCAGCAGCGTATTCGGGACAGCGAACACCGGGGAGCTGTTTTTT. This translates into CASSVFGTANTGELFF.

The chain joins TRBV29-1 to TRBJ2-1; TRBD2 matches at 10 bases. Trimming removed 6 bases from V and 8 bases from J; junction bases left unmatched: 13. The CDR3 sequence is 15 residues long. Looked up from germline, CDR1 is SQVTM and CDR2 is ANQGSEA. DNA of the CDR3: TGCAGCGTGGACGGGCAACTAGCGGGGCGGGATGAGCAGTTCTTC. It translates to CSVDGQLAGRDEQFF.

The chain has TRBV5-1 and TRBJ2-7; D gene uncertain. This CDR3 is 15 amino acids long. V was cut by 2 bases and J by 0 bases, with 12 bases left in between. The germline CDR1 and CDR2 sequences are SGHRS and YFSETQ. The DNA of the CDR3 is TGCGCCAGCAGCTTCGGTACAGCCCCCTCCTACGAGCAGTACTTC. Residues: CASSFGTAPSYEQYF.

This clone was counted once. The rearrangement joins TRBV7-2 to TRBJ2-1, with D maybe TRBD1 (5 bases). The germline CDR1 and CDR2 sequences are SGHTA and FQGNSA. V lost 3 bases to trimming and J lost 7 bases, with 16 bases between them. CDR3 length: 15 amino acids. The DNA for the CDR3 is TGTGCCAGCAGCTTTCACTCTAAACAGGAAAATGAGCAGTTCTTC. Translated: CASSFHSKQENEQFF.

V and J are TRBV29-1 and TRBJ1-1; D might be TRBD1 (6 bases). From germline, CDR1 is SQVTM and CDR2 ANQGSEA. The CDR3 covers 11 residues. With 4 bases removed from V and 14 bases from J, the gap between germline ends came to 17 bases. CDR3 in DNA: TGCAGCGTTGCCCCAGGGGATAGCTTGTTCTTT. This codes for CSVAPGDSLFF. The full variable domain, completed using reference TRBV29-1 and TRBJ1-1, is SAVISQKPSRDICQRGTSLTIQCQVDSQVTMMFWYRQQPGQSLTLIATANQGSEATYESGFVIDKFPISRPNLTFSTLTVSNMSPEDSSIYLCSVAPGDSLFFGQGTRLTVV.

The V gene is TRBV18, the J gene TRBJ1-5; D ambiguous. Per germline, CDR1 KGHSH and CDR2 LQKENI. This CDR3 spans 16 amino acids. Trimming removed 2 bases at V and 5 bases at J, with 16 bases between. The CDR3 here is CASSPDATEAYQPQHF. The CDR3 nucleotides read TGTGCCAGCTCACCAGACGCAACGGAGGCCTATCAGCCCCAGCATTTT.

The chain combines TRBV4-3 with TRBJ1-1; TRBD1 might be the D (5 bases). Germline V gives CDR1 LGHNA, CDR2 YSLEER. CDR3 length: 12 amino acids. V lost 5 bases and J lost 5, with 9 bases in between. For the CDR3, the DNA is TGCGCCAGCAGCTCCAGGGTAACTGAAGCTTTCTTT. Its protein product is CASSSRVTEAFF.

CDR3 nucleotides: TGTGCCAGCAGCTGGGCCTCCGACTCTGGAAACACCATATATTTT. It is translated as CASSWASDSGNTIYF. V and J are TRBV5-5 and TRBJ1-3; D not certain. This CDR3 is 15 amino acids long. From germline, CDR1 is SGHKS and CDR2 YYEKEE (reference sequence). Trimming cost V 3 bases and J 0 bases, with 10 bases left between them.

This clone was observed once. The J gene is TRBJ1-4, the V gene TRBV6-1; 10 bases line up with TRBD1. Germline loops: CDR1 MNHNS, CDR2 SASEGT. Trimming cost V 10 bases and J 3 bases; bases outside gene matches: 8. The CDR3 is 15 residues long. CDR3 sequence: CATSDRGDPNEKLFF. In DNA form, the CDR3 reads TGTGCCACTTCGGACAGGGGGGACCCTAATGAAAAACTGTTTTTT.

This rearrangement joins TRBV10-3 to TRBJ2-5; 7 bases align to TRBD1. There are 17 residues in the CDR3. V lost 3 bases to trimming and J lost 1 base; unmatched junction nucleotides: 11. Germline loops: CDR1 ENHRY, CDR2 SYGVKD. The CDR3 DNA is TGTGCCATCAGTGACTACTCTTTTGGGACAGCCCAAGAGACCCAGTACTTC. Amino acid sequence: CAISDYSFGTAQETQYF.

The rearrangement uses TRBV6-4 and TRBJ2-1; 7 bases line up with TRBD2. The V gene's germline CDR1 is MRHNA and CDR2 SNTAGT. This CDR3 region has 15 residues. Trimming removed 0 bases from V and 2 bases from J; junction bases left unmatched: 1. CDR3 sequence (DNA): TGTGCCAGCAGTGACTCGGGAGGGCCCTACAATGAGCAGTTCTTC. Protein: CASSDSGGPYNEQFF.

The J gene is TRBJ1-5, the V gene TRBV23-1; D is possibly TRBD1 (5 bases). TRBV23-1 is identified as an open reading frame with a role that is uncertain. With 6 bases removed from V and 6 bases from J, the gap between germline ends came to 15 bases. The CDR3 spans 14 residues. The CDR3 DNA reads TGCGCCAGCAGACGAGCACAGGTCGGTCAGCCCCAGCATTTT. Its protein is CASRRAQVGQPQHF.

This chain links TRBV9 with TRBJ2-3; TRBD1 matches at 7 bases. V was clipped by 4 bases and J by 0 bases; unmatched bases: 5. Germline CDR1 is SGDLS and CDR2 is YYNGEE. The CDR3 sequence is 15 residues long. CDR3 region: CASSLGQPSTDTQYF. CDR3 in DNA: TGTGCCAGCAGCCTGGGACAGCCGAGCACAGATACGCAGTATTTT.

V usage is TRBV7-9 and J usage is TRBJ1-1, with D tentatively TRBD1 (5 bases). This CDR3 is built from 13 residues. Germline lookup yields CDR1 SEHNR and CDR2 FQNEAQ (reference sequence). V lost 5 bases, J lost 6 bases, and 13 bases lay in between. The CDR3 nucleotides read TGTGCCAGCAGCGCCCCGGGGGAGGCTGAAGCTTTCTTT. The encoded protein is CASSAPGEAEAFF.

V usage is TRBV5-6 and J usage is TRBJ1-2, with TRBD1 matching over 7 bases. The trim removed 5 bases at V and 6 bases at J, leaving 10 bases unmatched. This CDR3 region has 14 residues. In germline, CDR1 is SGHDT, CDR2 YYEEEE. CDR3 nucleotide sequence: TGTGCCAGCAGTCCGGGACAGTCATACCATGGCTACACCTTC. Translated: CASSPGQSYHGYTF.

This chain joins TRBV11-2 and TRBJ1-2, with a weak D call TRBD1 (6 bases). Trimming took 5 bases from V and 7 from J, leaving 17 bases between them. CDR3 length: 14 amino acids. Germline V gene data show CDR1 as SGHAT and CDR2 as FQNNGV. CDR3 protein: CASSPRRGALGYTF. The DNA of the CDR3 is TGTGCCAGCAGCCCCCGCCGGGGGGCGCTTGGCTACACCTTC.

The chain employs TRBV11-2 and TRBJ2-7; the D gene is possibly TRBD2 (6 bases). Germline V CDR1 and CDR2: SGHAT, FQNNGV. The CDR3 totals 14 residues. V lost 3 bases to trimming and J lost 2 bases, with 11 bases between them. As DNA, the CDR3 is TGTGCCAGCAGCTTGGGGGGAAACCCCTACGAGCAGTACTTC. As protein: CASSLGGNPYEQYF. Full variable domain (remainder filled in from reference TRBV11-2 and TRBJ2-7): EAGVAQSPRYKIIEKRQSVAFWCNPISGHATLYWYQQILGQGPKLLIQFQNNGVVDDSQLPKDRFSAERLKGVDSTLKIQPAKLEDSAVYLCASSLGGNPYEQYFGPGTRLTVT.

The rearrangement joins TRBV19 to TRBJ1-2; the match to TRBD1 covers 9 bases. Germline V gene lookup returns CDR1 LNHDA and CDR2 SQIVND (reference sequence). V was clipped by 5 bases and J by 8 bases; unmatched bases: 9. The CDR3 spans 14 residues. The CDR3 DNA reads TGTGCCAGTAGTTCTCCCGGGACAGGGCAGGGCTACACCTTC. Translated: CASSSPGTGQGYTF. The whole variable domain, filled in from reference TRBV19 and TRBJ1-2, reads DGGITQSPKYLFRKEGQNVTLSCEQNLNHDAMYWYRQDPGQGLRLIYYSQIVNDFQKGDIAEGYSVSREKKESFPLTVTSAQKNPTAFYLCASSSPGTGQGYTFGSGTRLTVV.

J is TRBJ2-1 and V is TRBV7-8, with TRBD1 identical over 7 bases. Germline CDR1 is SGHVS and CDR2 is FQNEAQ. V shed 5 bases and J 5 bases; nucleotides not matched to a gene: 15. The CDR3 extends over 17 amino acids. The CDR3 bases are TGTGCCAGCAGCACCGGACAGGCCCCTTCTAGGAACAATGAGCAGTTCTTC. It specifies CASSTGQAPSRNNEQFF.

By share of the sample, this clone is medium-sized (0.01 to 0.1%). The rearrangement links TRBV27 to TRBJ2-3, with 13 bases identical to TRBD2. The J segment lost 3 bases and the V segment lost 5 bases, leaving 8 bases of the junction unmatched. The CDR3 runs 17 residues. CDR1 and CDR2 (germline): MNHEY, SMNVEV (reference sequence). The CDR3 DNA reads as TGTGCCAGCAGTCCGTGGAGGACTAGCGGGAGAACAGATACGCAGTATTTT. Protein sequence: CASSPWRTSGRTDTQYF.

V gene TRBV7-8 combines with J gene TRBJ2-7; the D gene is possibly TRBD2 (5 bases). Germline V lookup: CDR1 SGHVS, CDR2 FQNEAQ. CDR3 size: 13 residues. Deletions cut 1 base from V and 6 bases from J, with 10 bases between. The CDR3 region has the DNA TGTGCCAGCAGCTTAGAGGCCCGGGGCGAGCAGTACTTC. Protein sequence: CASSLEARGEQYF.

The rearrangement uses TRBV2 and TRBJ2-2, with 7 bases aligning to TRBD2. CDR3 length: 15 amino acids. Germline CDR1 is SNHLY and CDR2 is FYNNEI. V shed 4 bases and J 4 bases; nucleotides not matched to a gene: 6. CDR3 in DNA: TGTGCCAGCAGTGGGGCGGGAGACGGCACCGGGGAGCTGTTTTTT. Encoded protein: CASSGAGDGTGELFF.

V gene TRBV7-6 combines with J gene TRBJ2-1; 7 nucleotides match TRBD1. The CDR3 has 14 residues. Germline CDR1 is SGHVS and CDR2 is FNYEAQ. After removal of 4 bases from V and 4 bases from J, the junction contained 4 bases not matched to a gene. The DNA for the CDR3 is TGTGCCAGCAGCTCCCGGGACAGATACAATGAGCAGTTCTTC. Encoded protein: CASSSRDRYNEQFF.

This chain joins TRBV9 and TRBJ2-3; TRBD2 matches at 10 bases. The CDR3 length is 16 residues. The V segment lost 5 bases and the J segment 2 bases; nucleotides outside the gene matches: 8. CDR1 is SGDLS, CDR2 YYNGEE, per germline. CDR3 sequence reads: CASRPTGTSDTDTQYF. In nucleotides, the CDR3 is TGTGCCAGCAGACCGACGGGGACTAGCGACACAGATACGCAGTATTTT.